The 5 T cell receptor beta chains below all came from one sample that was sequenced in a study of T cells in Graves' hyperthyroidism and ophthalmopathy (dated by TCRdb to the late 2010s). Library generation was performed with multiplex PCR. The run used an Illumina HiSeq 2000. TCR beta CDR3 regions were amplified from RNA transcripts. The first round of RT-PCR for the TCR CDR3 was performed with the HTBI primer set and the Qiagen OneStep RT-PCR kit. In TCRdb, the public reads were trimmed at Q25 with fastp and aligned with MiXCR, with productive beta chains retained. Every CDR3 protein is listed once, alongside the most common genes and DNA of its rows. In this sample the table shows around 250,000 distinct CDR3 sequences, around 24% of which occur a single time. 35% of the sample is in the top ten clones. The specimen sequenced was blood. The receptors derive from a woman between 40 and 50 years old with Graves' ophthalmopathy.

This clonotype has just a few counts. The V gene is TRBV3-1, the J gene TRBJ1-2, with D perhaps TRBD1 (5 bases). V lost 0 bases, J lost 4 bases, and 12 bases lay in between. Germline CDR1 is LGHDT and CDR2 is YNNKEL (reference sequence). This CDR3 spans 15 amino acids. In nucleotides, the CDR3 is TGTGCCAGCAGCCAAGACCAGGGATCACTCTATGGCTACACCTTC. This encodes CASSQDQGSLYGYTF.

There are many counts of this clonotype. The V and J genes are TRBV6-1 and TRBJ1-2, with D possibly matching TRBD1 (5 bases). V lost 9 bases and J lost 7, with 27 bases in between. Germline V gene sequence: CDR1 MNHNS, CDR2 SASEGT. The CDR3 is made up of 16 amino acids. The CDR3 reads CASRRSQGAYISGYTF. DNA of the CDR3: TGTGCCAGTCGGAGGTCGCAGGGCGCCTATATAAGTGGCTACACCTTC.

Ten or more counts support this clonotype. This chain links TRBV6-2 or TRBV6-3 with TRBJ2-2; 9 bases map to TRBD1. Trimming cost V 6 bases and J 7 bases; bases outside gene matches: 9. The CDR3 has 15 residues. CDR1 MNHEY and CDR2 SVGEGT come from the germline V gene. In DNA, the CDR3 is TGTGCCAGCAGGACAACAGGGGGCTGGGTCGGGGAGCTGTTTTTT. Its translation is CASRTTGGWVGELFF.

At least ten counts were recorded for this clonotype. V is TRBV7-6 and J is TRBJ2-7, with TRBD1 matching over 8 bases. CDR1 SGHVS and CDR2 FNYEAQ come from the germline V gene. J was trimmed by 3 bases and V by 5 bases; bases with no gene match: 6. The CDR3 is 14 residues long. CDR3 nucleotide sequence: TGTGCCAGCAGCCTTGGGACAGGACTCTACGAGCAGTACTTC. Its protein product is CASSLGTGLYEQYF.

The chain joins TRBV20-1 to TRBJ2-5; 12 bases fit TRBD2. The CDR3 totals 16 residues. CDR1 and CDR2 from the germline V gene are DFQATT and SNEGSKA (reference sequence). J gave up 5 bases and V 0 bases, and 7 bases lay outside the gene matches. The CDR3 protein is CSARDLASGGAETQYF. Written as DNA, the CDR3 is TGCAGTGCTAGAGATCTCGCTAGCGGGGGGGCGGAGACCCAGTACTTC.